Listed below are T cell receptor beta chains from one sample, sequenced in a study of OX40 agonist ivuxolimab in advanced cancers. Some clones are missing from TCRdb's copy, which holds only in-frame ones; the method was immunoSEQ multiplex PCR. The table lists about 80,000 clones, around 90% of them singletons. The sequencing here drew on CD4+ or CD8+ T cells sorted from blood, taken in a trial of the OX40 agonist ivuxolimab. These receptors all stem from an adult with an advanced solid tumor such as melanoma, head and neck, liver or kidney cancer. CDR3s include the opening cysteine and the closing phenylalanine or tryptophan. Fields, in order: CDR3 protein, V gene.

CDR3 protein: CASSTPGTTGETQYF
V gene: TRBV28

CDR3 protein: CASSRFRETQYF
V gene: TRBV11-2

CDR3 protein: CASSLAGGVNTEAFF
V gene: TRBV11-2

CDR3 protein: CASSRGSYGYTF
V gene: TRBV2

CDR3 protein: CAIGTGREAFF
V gene: TRBV10-3

CDR3 protein: CATGTSGSGDTQYF
V gene: TRBV6-6

CDR3 protein: CASSEGLRRGTGELFF
V gene: TRBV2

CDR3 protein: CASSLRSGGASYNEQFF
V gene: TRBV7-2

CDR3 protein: CASSPGQGQYEQYF
V gene: TRBV9

CDR3 protein: CASSPGTEDSPLHF
V gene: TRBV5-1

CDR3 protein: CASTKETGAYEQYF
V gene: TRBV7-2

CDR3 protein: CASSRTGRQPQHF
V gene: TRBV28

CDR3 protein: CASSRRQGNYGYTF
V gene: TRBV7-6

CDR3 protein: CASSRQGAPAGANVLTF
V gene: TRBV19

CDR3 protein: CASSFHSLSNQPQHF
V gene: TRBV7-2

CDR3 protein: CASSERPGATEAFF
V gene: TRBV11-2

CDR3 protein: CASSPGLAGGQETQYF
V gene: TRBV10-1

CDR3 protein: CASSVGGGRVSDTQYF
V gene: TRBV9

CDR3 protein: CASSTRDSEYF
V gene: TRBV7-2

CDR3 protein: CASSSLIKGPNEQFF
V gene: TRBV5-1

CDR3 protein: CASSFSGQSYNEQFF
V gene: TRBV5-5

CDR3 protein: CASKTSGPYNEQFF
V gene: TRBV28

CDR3 protein: CASSRTGAADTIYF
V gene: TRBV11-3

CDR3 protein: CASSLVRERDTQYF
V gene: TRBV11-2

CDR3 protein: CASRGSTNEKLFF
V gene: TRBV6-6

CDR3 protein: CASSQETGGSETQYF
V gene: TRBV4-3

CDR3 protein: CASSVEGRGYGYTF
V gene: TRBV9

CDR3 protein: CASSTGKTYEQYF
V gene: TRBV27

CDR3 protein: CASSPPDRKETQYF
V gene: TRBV7-2

CDR3 protein: CASSLYGDRGSDTQYF
V gene: TRBV7-9

CDR3 protein: CASSPDDNQPQHF
V gene: TRBV18

CDR3 protein: CASSLDYRSSNGYTF
V gene: TRBV11-2

CDR3 protein: CASSLENTAGGARYEQYF
V gene: TRBV7-9

CDR3 protein: CASRANTDTQYF
V gene: TRBV2

CDR3 protein: CASSTQTTANTEAFF
V gene: TRBV6-1

CDR3 protein: CASTSMATNTEAFF
V gene: TRBV2

CDR3 protein: CASTWTGSDTQYF
V gene: TRBV5-1

CDR3 protein: CASSQYMAAMNTEAFF
V gene: TRBV5-5

CDR3 protein: CASSSTGGLNYGYTF
V gene: TRBV6-5

CDR3 protein: CASSPRGQGVPPLHF
V gene: TRBV28

CDR3 protein: CAWSSRRHGNTEAFF
V gene: TRBV30

CDR3 protein: CASSLKTGNSPLHF
V gene: TRBV5-1

CDR3 protein: CASSLGAGGTEAFF
V gene: TRBV7-8

CDR3 protein: CASLRLAGVGDTQYF
V gene: TRBV30

CDR3 protein: CASSKGETQYF
V gene: TRBV6-5

CDR3 protein: CASSRTGPYGYTF
V gene: TRBV28

CDR3 protein: CASSRESGSGANVLTF
V gene: TRBV6-6

CDR3 protein: CASSLGSSGAGELFF
V gene: TRBV7-6

CDR3 protein: CASSTYKGEPQHF
V gene: TRBV18

CDR3 protein: CASSQGLAANTDTQYF
V gene: TRBV4-1

CDR3 protein: CASSLAAGSTYEQYF
V gene: TRBV7-8